The table lists the clone carrying this TCR beta chain with many counts. The target antigen is unknown. The length of the CDR3 is 14 residues. The germline V and J ends were trimmed by 0 bases and 7 bases, with 10 bases remaining between them. Germline values: CDR1 MNHEY, CDR2 SVGAGI. As for time point: newly diagnosed GD, antithyroid drugs for less than 3 months. From RNA extracted from PBMCs, the TCR library was made. These data belong to a study of regulatory T cells in long-lasting Graves disease. Arm-PCR of CDR3 regions and iRepertoire HTBI primers were used to build TCR beta libraries. TCRdb analysed the multiplex PCR reads with MiXCR anew, one entry per CDR3 protein. The table has about 540,000 distinct CDR3 sequences, approximately 12% seen once. Findings and limits, study-wide: Fewer public clonotypes were shared by new patients (roughly 970) than by persistent patients (about 2,700).

These same data were also listed under a study on T cells in Graves' hyperthyroidism and ophthalmopathy.

The chain couples TRBV6-5 to TRBJ1-5; D remains unclear. The specimen comprised peripheral blood mononuclear cells (PBMCs), sampled at new diagnosis, from a patient treated with antithyroid drugs. This receptor was taken from a man aged 30 to 45 with Graves disease. The CDR3 loop reads CASSYSMGKQPQHF. CDR3 nucleotides: TGTGCCAGCAGTTACTCGATGGGGAAACAGCCCCAGCATTTT.